This T cell receptor (beta chain) emerged from a study of blood T cell repertoires in COVID-19. In the study overall: Spain, Italy and the United States supplied samples that represented acute and convalescent COVID-19. PBMCs, B-cell-depleted T cells, or T cells provided the cDNA or gDNA that made up the material.

J lost 1 base, V lost 4 bases, and 8 bases had no gene match. CDR1 and CDR2 from the germline V gene are MDHEN and SYDVKM. This CDR3 spans 16 amino acids. In the original processing: Estimated nucleated cell counts came from reference gene primer amplification. The table came from immunoSEQ multiplex PCR; TCRdb's copy has only in-frame clones and leaves some out. V and J calls and clone size come straight from that table; D and trimming were deduced from the DNA. The data show 63,000 or so clones, about 88% seen once. Material: peripheral blood. The source of this sequence is a man aged 65-85 years with active COVID-19. This rearrangement joins TRBV28 to TRBJ2-3; 7 bases fit TRBD2. The CDR3 loop is CASSSPSGTGTDTQYF. CDR3 coding DNA: TGTGCCAGCAGTTCCCCCAGCGGGACGGGCACAGATACGCAGTATTTT. Variable domain in full (rest from reference TRBV28 and TRBJ2-3): DVKVTQSSRYLVKRTGEKVFLECVQDMDHENMFWYRQDPGLGLRLIYFSYDVKMKEKGDIPEGYSVSREKKERFSLILESASTNQTSMYLCASSSPSGTGTDTQYFGPGTRLTVL.